This T cell receptor beta chain stems from a study of shared clonotypes between healthy human individuals. V was trimmed by 0 bases and J by 3 bases, leaving 9 bases between them. Germline lookup yields CDR1 LGHNA and CDR2 YSLEER. This CDR3 contains 14 residues. The repertoire was sequenced with immunoSEQ multiplex PCR; TCRdb's copy has only in-frame clones and lacks some. The profile shows roughly 2.6 million clones, around nine tenths of them singletons. This clonotype was obtained from a man younger than 35 in good health. The rearrangement joins TRBV4-3 to TRBJ2-7; D gene uncertain. Sequencing input: naive CD4+ T cells sorted from blood. Subset in this sample: CD45RA+ positively selected. CDR3 residues: CASSQDLGNYEQYF. The CDR3 nucleotides are TGCGCCAGCAGCCAAGATCTGGGCAACTACGAGCAGTACTTC.